This is a list of T cell receptor beta chains from one sample in a study of shared T cell receptors in the human thymus. Assay: immunoSEQ multiplex PCR; the TCRdb copy retains only in-frame clones and omits some. Of 720,000 or so clones listed, over 75% are singletons. The sample also formed part of further work on human thymus T cells.

Sequencing used thymocytes. Every receptor here comes from a girl in the first two years of life with a congenital heart defect. Both conserved end residues are part of each CDR3. A D gene is named only where the DNA matches it firmly. Clone size is shown for a subset of rows, as once, few, many or a class of expanded clone.

D gene,J gene,V gene,clone size,CDR3 DNA,CDR3 protein
NA,TRBJ1-1,TRBV6-4,NA,TGTGCCAGCAGTGACGCTCCGAACAGGGCCACTGAAGCTTTCTTT,CASSDAPNRATEAFF
NA,TRBJ1-4,TRBV4-2,NA,TGTGCCAGCAGCCAAGAATTGGGCAAGGGGGGGGAGGAAAAACTGTTTTTT,CASSQELGKGGEEKLFF
NA,TRBJ1-5,TRBV7-8,NA,TGTGCCAGCAGCTTATACGGGGGATCCAATCAGCCCCAGCATTTT,CASSLYGGSNQPQHF
TRBD1,TRBJ2-7,TRBV28,NA,TGTGCCAGCAGTTCTATTATAGGACAGGAGGCCTACGAGCAGTACTTC,CASSSIIGQEAYEQYF
NA,TRBJ2-7,TRBV28,NA,TGTGCCAGCAGTCACCCCTCCGGCTCCTACGAGCAGTACTTC,CASSHPSGSYEQYF
TRBD1,TRBJ1-2,TRBV6-1,NA,TGTGCCAGCAGTGGACAGGGAGATGGCTACACCTTC,CASSGQGDGYTF
TRBD1,TRBJ2-1,TRBV25-1,NA,TGTGCCAGCAGCCACGGGACAGGACTTAGCTCCTACAATGAGCAGTTCTTC,CASSHGTGLSSYNEQFF
NA,TRBJ1-4,TRBV4-1,NA,TGCGCCAGCAGCCAAGCTACAGTTTTGGGTGAAAAACTGTTTTTT,CASSQATVLGEKLFF
TRBD2,TRBJ2-3,TRBV27,NA,TGTGCCAGCAGTTTCAAACTAGCGGGGGGGTTTACAGATACGCAGTATTTT,CASSFKLAGGFTDTQYF
TRBD1,TRBJ1-1,TRBV27,NA,TGTGCCAGCAGTTTAACGACCAGGGGGCGAAGGGAGGAGGCTTTCTTT,CASSLTTRGRREEAFF
NA,TRBJ1-5,TRBV5-5,NA,TGTGCCAGCAGCTTGGGGGCAGGGCCTGGTCAGCCCCAGCATTTT,CASSLGAGPGQPQHF
NA,TRBJ2-7,TRBV7-2,NA,TGTGCCAGCAGCGAAAAACGCGGGGCCTACTCCTACGAGCAGTACTTC,CASSEKRGAYSYEQYF
NA,TRBJ2-5,TRBV13,NA,TGTGCCAGCAGCCCCCGGCGGGTAGAGACCCAGTACTTC,CASSPRRVETQYF
TRBD2,TRBJ2-5,TRBV19,NA,TGTGCCAGTAGTACCCGACTAGCGGGGACACAAGAGACCCAGTACTTC,CASSTRLAGTQETQYF
NA,TRBJ1-2,TRBV5-4,NA,TGTGCCAGCAGCTTTAGGACTATTTACTCTCAGGGCGGCTACACCTTC,CASSFRTIYSQGGYTF
NA,TRBJ1-5,TRBV10-1,NA,TGCGCCAGCAGTGAACGGAGGCCTAGCGATCAGCCCCAGCATTTT,CASSERRPSDQPQHF
TRBD1,TRBJ2-7,TRBV5-4,NA,TGTGCCAGCAGCGTGGGTGGGGACAGGGTTTACGAGCAGTACTTC,CASSVGGDRVYEQYF
TRBD1,TRBJ1-1,TRBV4-1,NA,TGCGCCAGCAGCCAAGAATCCGAACAGGGGGCGGTTATGAACACTGAAGCTTTCTTT,CASSQESEQGAVMNTEAFF
NA,TRBJ2-3,TRBV5-6,NA,TGTGCCAGCAGCTTAGACGCAGATACAGACACAGATACGCAGTATTTT,CASSLDADTDTDTQYF
NA,TRBJ2-7,TRBV18,NA,TGTGCCAGCTCGGGGGGACTCTCCTACGAGCAGTACTTC,CASSGGLSYEQYF
NA,TRBJ2-1,TRBV27,NA,TGTGCCAGCAGTTTATTGGTAGTGTCGAGCGGCATCCCCTACAATGAGCAGTTCTTC,CASSLLVVSSGIPYNEQFF
TRBD2,TRBJ2-7,TRBV27,NA,TGTGCCAGCGGGGATAAAACTAGCGGTTACGAGCAGTACTTC,CASGDKTSGYEQYF
TRBD1,TRBJ2-7,TRBV5-5,NA,TGTGCCAGCAGCTTGATAGGCGTTCGGGGACAGGGGATCTACGAGCAGTACTTC,CASSLIGVRGQGIYEQYF
TRBD1,TRBJ2-7,TRBV4-1,NA,TGCGCCAGCAGCCAAGATCACGGACAGGCGAGTGACGAGCAGTACTTC,CASSQDHGQASDEQYF
TRBD2,TRBJ2-3,TRBV19,NA,TGTGCCAGTAGTTCGGGACTAGCGGGTGAGAGCACAGATACGCAGTATTTT,CASSSGLAGESTDTQYF
TRBD1,TRBJ1-1,TRBV7-6,NA,TGTGCCAGCAGCACCCTGACAGGGAAGGCGAACACTGAAGCTTTCTTT,CASSTLTGKANTEAFF
TRBD1,TRBJ2-3,TRBV6-6,NA,TGTGCCAGTTCCGGGACAGGGCATTTAGGTACGCAGTATTTT,CASSGTGHLGTQYF
NA,TRBJ1-4,TRBV4-1,NA,TGCGCCAGCAGCCAAGAAATTCGGCTCTGGAGGGCTAATGAAAAACTGTTTTTT,CASSQEIRLWRANEKLFF
NA,TRBJ1-5,TRBV6-1,NA,TGTGCCAGCAGTGAAGCGGAGGACCGGCAGTGGAGCAATCAGCCCCAGCATTTT,CASSEAEDRQWSNQPQHF
TRBD1,TRBJ2-7,TRBV5-1,NA,TGCGCCAGCAGCCCACCGACAGGGTACCTATCCTACGAGCAGTACTTC,CASSPPTGYLSYEQYF
NA,TRBJ2-7,TRBV6-1,once,TGTGCCAGCAGAGGTCTCCGGGACACAGAATACGAGCAGTACTTC,CASRGLRDTEYEQYF
NA,TRBJ1-1,TRBV14,NA,TGTGCCAGCAGCCCACGAGTCGAAAGGGGGGAAGCTTTCTTT,CASSPRVERGEAFF
TRBD2,TRBJ2-1,TRBV9,NA,TGTGCCAGCAGCGTAATGTTAGCGGGGGAGCCCACCTACAATGAGCAGTTCTTC,CASSVMLAGEPTYNEQFF
TRBD1,TRBJ1-3,TRBV10-3,few,TGTGCCATCAGGACAGGGGGCACAGGAAACACCATATATTTT,CAIRTGGTGNTIYF
TRBD2,TRBJ2-3,TRBV6-1,NA,TGTGCCAGCAGTGACCCAACTAGCGGGGGGGCCCGGGGTACGCAGTATTTT,CASSDPTSGGARGTQYF
NA,TRBJ2-7,TRBV4-1,NA,TGCGCCAGCAGCACCCGCTCGCAGGGTAGGCCGGACGAGCAGTACTTC,CASSTRSQGRPDEQYF
NA,TRBJ1-2,TRBV2,NA,TGTGCCAGCAGTCGGACAGATGCAAAAGGCTACACCTTC,CASSRTDAKGYTF
TRBD2,TRBJ2-3,TRBV14,NA,TGTGCCAGCAGCCAGGGAGGGTTGGGAAGCACAGATACGCAGTATTTT,CASSQGGLGSTDTQYF
NA,TRBJ1-2,TRBV5-5,NA,TGTGCCAGCAGCTTGGGAAGAAACACCGGAGATATCTTCTATGGCTACACCTTC,CASSLGRNTGDIFYGYTF
TRBD1,TRBJ2-1,TRBV5-1,NA,TGCGCCAGCAGCTCGGGGGGGAGGTTCCGGGACAGGGGTCATAATGAGCAGTTCTTC,CASSSGGRFRDRGHNEQFF
TRBD2,TRBJ2-1,TRBV4-2,NA,TGTGCCAGCAGCCGAGAGGGGAGGGGAGCTACTCCCCCACCGGCCTACAATGAGCAGTTCTTC,CASSREGRGATPPPAYNEQFF
TRBD1,TRBJ2-7,TRBV30,NA,TGTGCCTGGACCCCGGTCGTCCTGGACAGGACCTTCTACGAGCAGTACTTC,CAWTPVVLDRTFYEQYF
NA,TRBJ2-7,TRBV4-3,NA,TGCGCCAGCAGCCAAGCACAGGCATCCCCCTACGAGCAGTACTTC,CASSQAQASPYEQYF
NA,TRBJ1-2,TRBV9,once,TGTGCCAGCAGCCCACGAACGTCGGGGTATGGCTACACCTTC,CASSPRTSGYGYTF
NA,TRBJ1-1,TRBV5-1,NA,TGCGCCAGCACGACCCGGGGAGGTTTGAACACTGAAGCTTTCTTT,CASTTRGGLNTEAFF
NA,TRBJ2-7,TRBV11-2,NA,TGTGCCAGCAGCGTTCGGAAGGGTCGGGAATACGAGCAGTACTTC,CASSVRKGREYEQYF
TRBD1,TRBJ1-5,TRBV7-2,NA,TGTGCCAGCAGCTTGTCCCAACAGGGGAGTGGGCAGCCCCAGCATTTT,CASSLSQQGSGQPQHF
TRBD1,TRBJ1-2,TRBV10-1,NA,TGCGCCAGCAGTCCACAGGGGGATCATGGCTACACCTTC,CASSPQGDHGYTF
NA,TRBJ2-2,TRBV11-3,NA,TGTGCCAGCAGCGAATGGACCCAGGGGGGGGAGCTGTTTTTT,CASSEWTQGGELFF
TRBD1,TRBJ2-7,TRBV5-5,NA,TGTGCCAGCAGCTTGAGGGACAGCTCCTACGAGCAGTACTTC,CASSLRDSSYEQYF